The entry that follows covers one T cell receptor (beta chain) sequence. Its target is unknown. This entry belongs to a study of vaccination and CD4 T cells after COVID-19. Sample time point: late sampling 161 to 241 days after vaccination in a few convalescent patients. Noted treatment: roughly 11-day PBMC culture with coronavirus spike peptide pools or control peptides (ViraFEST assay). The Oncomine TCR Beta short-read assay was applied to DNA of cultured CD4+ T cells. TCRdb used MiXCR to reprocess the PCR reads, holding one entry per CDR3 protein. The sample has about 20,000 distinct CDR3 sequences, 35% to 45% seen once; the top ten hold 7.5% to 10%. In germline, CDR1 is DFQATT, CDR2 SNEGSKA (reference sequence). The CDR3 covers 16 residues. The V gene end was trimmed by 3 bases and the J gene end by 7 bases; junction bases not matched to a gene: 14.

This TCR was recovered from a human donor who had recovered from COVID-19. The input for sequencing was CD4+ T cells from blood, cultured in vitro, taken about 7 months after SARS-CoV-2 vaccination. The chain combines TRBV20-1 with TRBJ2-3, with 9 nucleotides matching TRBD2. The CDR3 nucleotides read TGCAGTGCTAGTCTCCCTGGTAGCGGGAGATGGAATACGCAGTATTTT. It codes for CSASLPGSGRWNTQYF.